The 24 T cell receptor beta chains given below trace back to one sample, sequenced in a study of T cell repertoires in cytomegalovirus infection. TCRdb ran MiXCR on the reads and lists one entry per CDR3 protein. The sample carries 250,000 or so distinct CDR3 sequences, about 18% recorded once. The source material was CD8+ T cells from PBMCs. These receptor sequences come from a human donor in good health (CMV status not recorded). Some clones in this sample may be carry-over from other donors' samples.

Many counts were recorded for this clonotype. V and J are TRBV6-1 and TRBJ1-1; TRBD1 aligns across 9 bases. The CDR3 totals 13 residues. The V segment lost 6 bases and the J segment 5 bases; nucleotides outside the gene matches: 4. CDR1 and CDR2 from the germline V gene are MNHNS and SASEGT. CDR3 amino acids: CASRDRGWTEAFF. Here the CDR3 DNA reads TGTGCCAGCAGAGACAGGGGGTGGACTGAAGCTTTCTTT.

This clonotype has a handful of counts. The chain has TRBV20-1 and TRBJ2-5, with TRBD1 identical over 7 bases. The CDR3 runs 16 residues. The J segment lost 1 base and the V segment lost 2 bases, leaving 10 bases of the junction unmatched. Germline V gene sequence: CDR1 DFQATT, CDR2 SNEGSKA (reference sequence). CDR3 protein: CSARHVTGDVQETQYF. The DNA for the CDR3 is TGCAGTGCTAGACATGTCACAGGGGACGTCCAAGAGACCCAGTACTTC.

The chain has TRBV5-1 and TRBJ1-1, with D hard to call. The germline CDR1 and CDR2 sequences are SGHRS and YFSETQ. V lost 3 bases and J lost 1, with 7 bases in between. The length of the CDR3 is 13 residues. The CDR3 DNA sequence: TGCGCCAGCAGCTGGCTGGGGAACACTGAAGCTTTCTTT. Protein product: CASSWLGNTEAFF.

This clonotype has a count of ten or more. This chain connects TRBV7-8 to TRBJ2-7, with unresolved D. The V gene's germline CDR1 is SGHVS and CDR2 FQNEAQ. With 4 bases removed from V and 3 bases from J, the gap between germline ends came to 10 bases. The CDR3 contains 13 residues. The CDR3 protein is CASSSPNNYEQYF. CDR3 nucleotide sequence: TGTGCCAGCAGCTCGCCGAATAACTACGAGCAGTACTTC.

This clonotype was seen at least ten times. The rearrangement links TRBV7-9 to TRBJ2-7, with no clear D. The CDR3 has 13 amino acids. V shed 0 bases and J shed 5 bases, with 8 bases lying between them. Germline V gives CDR1 SEHNR, CDR2 FQNEAQ (reference sequence). The CDR3 sequence: CASSLAGFNEQYF. CDR3 sequence (DNA): TGTGCCAGCAGCTTAGCGGGGTTCAACGAGCAGTACTTC.

This clonotype was counted only a few times. V and J are TRBV6-6 and TRBJ2-3; 11 bases fit TRBD2. After removal of 6 bases from V and 0 bases from J, the junction contained 11 bases not matched to a gene. Germline CDR1 is MNHNY and CDR2 is SVGAGI (reference sequence). The CDR3 length is 18 residues. The CDR3 DNA is TGTGCCAGCAGGGAGCTAGCGGGGGGCCCGCTTAGCACAGATACGCAGTATTTT. Protein product: CASRELAGGPLSTDTQYF.

This clonotype appeared many times. This rearrangement joins TRBV7-8 to TRBJ2-5; 11 bases agree with TRBD2. V was pared by 5 bases and J by 3 bases, with 8 bases of the junction left unmatched. CDR3 length: 16 residues. Germline V gene sequence: CDR1 SGHVS, CDR2 FQNEAQ. CDR3 bases: TGTGCCAGCAGCATGAAACCGGGACTAGCGGAAGAGACCCAGTACTTC. It encodes CASSMKPGLAEETQYF.

The V gene is TRBV6-5, the J gene TRBJ2-1; D ambiguous. Trimming took off 1 base at V and 6 bases at J, with 4 bases between the two ends. CDR1 and CDR2 from the germline V gene are MNHEY and SVGAGI. This CDR3 region has 12 residues. The CDR3 nucleotides are TGTGCCAGCAGTTACTACGGCAATGAGCAGTTCTTC. Translating gives CASSYYGNEQFF.

This clonotype has ten or more counts. This chain links TRBV20-1 with TRBJ2-3; D could derive from TRBD1 or TRBD2 (6 bases each). The V gene's germline CDR1 is DFQATT and CDR2 SNEGSKA (reference sequence). V was trimmed by 6 bases and J by 2 bases, leaving 21 bases between them. This CDR3 has 16 residues. The CDR3 here is CSALRVGGTTTDTQYF. CDR3 bases: TGCAGTGCCCTAAGGGTTGGGGGGACAACCACAGATACGCAGTATTTT.

The chain couples TRBV15 to TRBJ2-1; either TRBD1 or TRBD2 may supply D (5 bases each). The CDR3 is made up of 15 amino acids. Per germline, CDR1 LNHNV and CDR2 YYDKDF (reference sequence). V was clipped by 6 bases and J by 3 bases, with 15 bases between them. CDR3: CATSQGVGSYNEQFF. In DNA, the CDR3 is TGTGCCACCAGTCAAGGGGTGGGGAGCTACAATGAGCAGTTCTTC.

This clonotype occurred many times. This rearrangement joins TRBV7-8 to TRBJ1-3; D perhaps matches TRBD1 (5 bases). CDR3 length: 13 residues. The ends were cut back, 4 bases at V and 4 bases at J, with 8 bases in the middle. Per the germline V gene, CDR1 is SGHVS and CDR2 is FQNEAQ. The DNA for the CDR3 is TGTGCCAGCAGCTCGCAGGGAGGAAACACCATATATTTT. Its protein is CASSSQGGNTIYF.

The V and J genes are TRBV6-2 or TRBV6-3 and TRBJ2-3; D possibly corresponds to TRBD2 (5 bases). V was clipped by 5 bases and J by 2 bases, with 14 bases between them. Germline assignment: CDR1 MNHEY and CDR2 SVGEGT. This CDR3 has 15 amino acids. CDR3 protein: CASSRNTADTDTQYF. In DNA, the CDR3 is TGTGCCAGCAGTAGGAACACAGCGGACACAGATACGCAGTATTTT.

This clonotype was observed at least ten times. The rearrangement uses TRBV19 and TRBJ1-5; the D is unclear. In germline, CDR1 is LNHDA, CDR2 SQIVND (reference sequence). Trimming took 3 bases from V and 1 from J, leaving 7 bases between them. This CDR3 has 14 amino acids. The CDR3 here is CASSMAQSNQPQHF. The DNA of the CDR3 is TGTGCCAGTAGTATGGCACAGAGCAATCAGCCCCAGCATTTT.

This clonotype was counted between two and nine times. This chain links TRBV10-2 with TRBJ2-5; 7 bases map to TRBD1. CDR3 length equals 14 residues. From germline, CDR1 is WSHSY and CDR2 SAAADI. V lost 5 bases, J lost 2 bases, and 5 bases stayed unmatched. The CDR3 loop is CASSFGTAQETQYF. The CDR3 DNA follows: TGCGCCAGCAGTTTTGGGACAGCACAAGAGACCCAGTACTTC.

The chain employs TRBV6-1 and TRBJ2-7; D is possibly TRBD2 (6 bases). CDR1 MNHNS and CDR2 SASEGT come from the germline V gene. V was shortened by 0 bases and J by 3 bases, with 9 bases between the two germline ends. This CDR3 contains 14 residues. The CDR3 coding sequence is TGTGCCAGCAGTGAAGCGGCGGGAAGCTACGAGCAGTACTTC. This codes for CASSEAAGSYEQYF.

This clonotype was detected many times. The chain combines TRBV6-1 with TRBJ2-2; D possibly matches TRBD1 or TRBD2 (6 bases each). Per germline, CDR1 MNHNS and CDR2 SASEGT. This CDR3 comprises 14 residues. The germline V and J ends were trimmed by 6 bases and 5 bases, with 13 bases remaining between them. The CDR3 nucleotides are TGTGCCAGCAGAGGAGGGGGAGAGACCGGGGAGCTGTTTTTT. Protein sequence: CASRGGGETGELFF.

This clonotype was seen only a few times. The chain employs TRBV15 and TRBJ1-5; no firm D call. This CDR3 is built from 14 residues. The germline gives CDR1 LNHNV, CDR2 YYDKDF (reference sequence). V dropped 4 bases and J dropped 7 bases, with 14 bases sitting between them. CDR3 coding DNA: TGTGCCACCAGCATACGGGTGACGGGGCAGCCCCAGCATTTT. Its protein product is CATSIRVTGQPQHF.

The gene calls are TRBV12-3 or TRBV12-4 and TRBJ1-6; TRBD1 is a possible D gene (6 bases). The length of the CDR3 is 16 residues. Trimming took 2 bases from V and 5 from J, leaving 13 bases between them. CDR3 coding DNA: TGTGCCAGCAGTTTACCGATCGCAGGGGATAATTCACCCCTCCACTTT. This codes for CASSLPIAGDNSPLHF.

This clonotype appeared a few times. The chain combines TRBV11-2 with TRBJ1-4; D is unresolved. CDR3 length equals 14 residues. Germline CDR1 and CDR2: SGHAT and FQNNGV. V lost 2 bases and J 5 bases, leaving 9 bases between the germline ends. The CDR3 DNA follows: TGTGCCAGCAGCTTATCTTCCGGGAATGAAAAACTGTTTTTT. Translation: CASSLSSGNEKLFF.

This clonotype was counted a few times. The chain employs TRBV5-1 and TRBJ1-1; 7 bases map to TRBD1. The CDR3 length is 14 residues. Germline V gene lookup returns CDR1 SGHRS and CDR2 YFSETQ. Germline trimming cut 2 bases from V and 2 bases from J; bases unmatched to any gene: 3. CDR3 DNA sequence: TGCGCCAGCAGCTTCCGGGACAGCAACACTGAAGCTTTCTTT. It is translated as CASSFRDSNTEAFF.

This clonotype was seen a few times. This chain's CDR3 is CASRGPGQQAFF. As DNA, the CDR3 is TGTGCCAGCAGAGGTCCGGGACAGCAAGCTTTCTTT. The chain combines TRBV7-9 with TRBJ1-1, with TRBD1 matching over 7 bases. CDR1 and CDR2 from the germline V gene are SEHNR and FQNEAQ (reference sequence). The CDR3 runs to 12 residues. Losses at the gene ends were 6 bases for V and 9 bases for J; bases not matched to a gene: 7.

This clonotype was seen more than once but under ten times. This chain uses TRBV6-5 with TRBJ2-1; TRBD2 matches at 12 bases. The V segment lost 5 bases and the J segment 8 bases; nucleotides outside the gene matches: 13. Germline-derived CDR1 and CDR2 are MNHEY and SVGAGI. The CDR3 extends over 17 amino acids. The CDR3 nucleotides read TGTGCCAGCAGTGCGACTAGCGGGGGACTTCACAATGATGAGCAGTTCTTC. It translates to CASSATSGGLHNDEQFF.

This chain joins TRBV4-2 and TRBJ2-7, with 8 bases matching TRBD1. CDR1 LGHNA and CDR2 YNFKEQ come from the germline V gene. The CDR3 loop spans 16 amino acids. With 1 base clipped from V and 3 bases from J, the junction kept 8 bases outside the gene matches. CDR3 sequence (DNA): TGTGCCAGCAGCCAAGTGACGACAGGGGTTGTCTACGAGCAGTACTTC. Translating gives CASSQVTTGVVYEQYF.

V is TRBV5-4 and J is TRBJ1-1; TRBD1 matches at 8 bases. This CDR3 contains 14 residues. Germline CDR1 and CDR2: SGHNT and YYREEE (reference sequence). Trimming took 4 bases from V and 4 from J; bases not matched to a gene: 6. Here the CDR3 reads CASSIGQGVTEAFF. CDR3 nucleotide sequence: TGTGCCAGCAGCATAGGACAGGGTGTCACTGAAGCTTTCTTT.